This TCR beta chain comes out of a study of Graves' ophthalmopathy and Graves' hyperthyroidism. Whole-study context: Stable hyperthyroidism meant no progression to ophthalmopathy within 18 months of follow-up.

Germline-derived CDR1 and CDR2 are SEHNR and FQNEAQ (reference sequence). The V end lost 5 bases, the J end lost 3 bases, and 19 bases lay between the germline ends. CDR3 length: 16 amino acids. Details on this clonotype: The target antigen is unknown.

RNA transcripts were the source from which TCR beta CDR3 regions were amplified. Following a first-round RT-PCR that used HTBI primers, a second-round multiplex PCR was carried out. Each CDR3 protein is one row after TCRdb ran MiXCR on the multiplex PCR reads. The data hold over a million distinct CDR3 sequences, with about 40% observed a single time. Study results and caveats: The authors also found most expanded thyroid clonotypes above 0.001 frequency in blood. From stable hyperthyroidism, ophthalmopathy was separated by a 13-signature model with 85% to 90% sensitivity and 75% to 82% specificity.

Hyperthyroidism in these 18- to 65-year-old patients was newly diagnosed, lasting under 2 months. The source of this sequence is an adult man with Graves' hyperthyroidism. Sequenced sample: peripheral blood or thyroid tissue (not recorded which). V usage is TRBV7-9 and J usage is TRBJ1-1, with TRBD1 as a possible D gene (5 bases). The DNA of the CDR3 is TGTGCCAGCAGCCCCCGACTAGCGGGAGGGGACACTGAAGCTTTCTTT. Amino acids: CASSPRLAGGDTEAFF.